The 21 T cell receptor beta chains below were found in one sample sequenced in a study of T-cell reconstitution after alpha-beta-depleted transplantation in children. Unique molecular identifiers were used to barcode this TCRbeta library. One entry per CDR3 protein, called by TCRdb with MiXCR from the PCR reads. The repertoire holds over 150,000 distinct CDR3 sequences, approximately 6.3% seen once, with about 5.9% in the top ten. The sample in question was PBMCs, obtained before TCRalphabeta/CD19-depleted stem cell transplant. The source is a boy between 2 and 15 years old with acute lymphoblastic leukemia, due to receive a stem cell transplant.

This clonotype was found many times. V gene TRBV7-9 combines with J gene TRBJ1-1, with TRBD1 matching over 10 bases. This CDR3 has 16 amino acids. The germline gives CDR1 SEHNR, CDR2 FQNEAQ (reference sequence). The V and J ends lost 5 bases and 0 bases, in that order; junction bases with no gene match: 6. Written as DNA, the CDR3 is TGTGCCAGCAGCGGACGACAGGGGGCTGTGAACACTGAAGCTTTCTTT. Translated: CASSGRQGAVNTEAFF.

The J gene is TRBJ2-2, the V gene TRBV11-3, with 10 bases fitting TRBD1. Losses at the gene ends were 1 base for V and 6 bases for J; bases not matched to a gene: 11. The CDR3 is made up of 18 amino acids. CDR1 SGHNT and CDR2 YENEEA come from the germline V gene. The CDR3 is CASSLVGQGQGKAGELFF. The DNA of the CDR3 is TGTGCCAGCAGCTTAGTCGGCCAGGGACAGGGGAAGGCCGGGGAGCTGTTTTTT.

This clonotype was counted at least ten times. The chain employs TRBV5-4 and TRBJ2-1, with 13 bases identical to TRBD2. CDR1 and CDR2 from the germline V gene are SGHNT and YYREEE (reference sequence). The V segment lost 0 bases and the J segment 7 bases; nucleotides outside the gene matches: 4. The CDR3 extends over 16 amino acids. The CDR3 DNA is TGTGCCAGCAGCTTGGCCGGGACTAGCGGGACTAATGAGCAGTTCTTC. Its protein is CASSLAGTSGTNEQFF.

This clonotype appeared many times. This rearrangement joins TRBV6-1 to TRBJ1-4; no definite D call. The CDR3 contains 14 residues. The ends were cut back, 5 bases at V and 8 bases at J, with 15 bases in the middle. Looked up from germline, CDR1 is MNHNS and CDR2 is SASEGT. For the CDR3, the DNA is TGTGCCAGCAGTCAAGAACCGGTGGGAGAAAAACTGTTTTTT. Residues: CASSQEPVGEKLFF.

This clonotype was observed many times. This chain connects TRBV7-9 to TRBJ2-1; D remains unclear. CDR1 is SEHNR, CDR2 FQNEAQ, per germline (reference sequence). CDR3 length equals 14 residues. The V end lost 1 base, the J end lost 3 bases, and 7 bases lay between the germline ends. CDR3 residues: CASSLVDGYNEQFF. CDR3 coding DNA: TGTGCCAGCAGCTTAGTGGACGGCTACAATGAGCAGTTCTTC.

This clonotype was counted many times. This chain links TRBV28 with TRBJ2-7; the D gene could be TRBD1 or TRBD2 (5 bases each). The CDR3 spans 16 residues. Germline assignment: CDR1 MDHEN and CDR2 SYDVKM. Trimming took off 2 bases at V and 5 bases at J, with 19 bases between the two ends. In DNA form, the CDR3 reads TGTGCCAGCAGTTTAAGCGAGGGGATAGGGCTTGACGAGCAGTACTTC. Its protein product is CASSLSEGIGLDEQYF.

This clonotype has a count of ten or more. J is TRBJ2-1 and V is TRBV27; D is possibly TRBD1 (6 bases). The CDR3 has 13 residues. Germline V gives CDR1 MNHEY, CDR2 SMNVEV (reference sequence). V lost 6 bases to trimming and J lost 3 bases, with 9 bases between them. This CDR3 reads CASRQQGYNEQFF. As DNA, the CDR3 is TGTGCCAGCAGACAACAGGGCTACAATGAGCAGTTCTTC.

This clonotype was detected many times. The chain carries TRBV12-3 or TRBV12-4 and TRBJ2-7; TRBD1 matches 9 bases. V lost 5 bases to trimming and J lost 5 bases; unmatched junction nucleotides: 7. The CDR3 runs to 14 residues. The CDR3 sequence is CASSRGQGLHEQYF. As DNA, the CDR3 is TGTGCCAGCAGTCGGGGACAGGGTTTGCACGAGCAGTACTTC.

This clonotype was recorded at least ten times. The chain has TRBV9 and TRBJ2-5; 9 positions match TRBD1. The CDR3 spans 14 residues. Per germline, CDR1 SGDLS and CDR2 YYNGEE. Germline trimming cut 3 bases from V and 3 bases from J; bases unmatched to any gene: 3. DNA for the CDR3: TGTGCCAGCAGCGCTTGGGACAGGGAAGAGACCCAGTACTTC. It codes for CASSAWDREETQYF.

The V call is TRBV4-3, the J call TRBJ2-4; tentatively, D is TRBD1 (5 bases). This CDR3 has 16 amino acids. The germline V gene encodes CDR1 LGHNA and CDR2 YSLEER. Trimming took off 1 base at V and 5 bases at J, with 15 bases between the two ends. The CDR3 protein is CASSQGYGRVENIQYF. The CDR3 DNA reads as TGCGCCAGCAGCCAAGGTTATGGCAGGGTGGAAAACATTCAGTACTTC.

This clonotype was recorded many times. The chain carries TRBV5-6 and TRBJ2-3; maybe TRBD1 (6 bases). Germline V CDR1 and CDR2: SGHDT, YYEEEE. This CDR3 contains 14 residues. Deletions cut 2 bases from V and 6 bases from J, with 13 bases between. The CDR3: CASSFTGTEDTQYF. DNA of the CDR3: TGTGCCAGCAGCTTCACAGGGACCGAGGATACGCAGTATTTT.

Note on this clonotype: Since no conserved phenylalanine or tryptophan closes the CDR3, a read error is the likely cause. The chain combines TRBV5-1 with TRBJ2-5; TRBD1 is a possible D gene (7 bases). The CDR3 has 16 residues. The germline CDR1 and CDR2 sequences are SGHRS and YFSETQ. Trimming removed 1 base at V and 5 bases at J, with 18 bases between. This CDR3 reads CASSLQVAGGQETQYS. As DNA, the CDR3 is TGCGCCAGCAGCTTGCAGGTAGCAGGGGGGCAGGAGACCCAGTACTCC.

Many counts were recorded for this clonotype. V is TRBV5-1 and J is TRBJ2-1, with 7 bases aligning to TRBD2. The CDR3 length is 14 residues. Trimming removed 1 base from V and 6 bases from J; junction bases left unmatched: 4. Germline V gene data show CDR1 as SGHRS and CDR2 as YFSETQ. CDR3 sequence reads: CASSLLADINEQFF. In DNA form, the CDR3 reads TGCGCCAGCAGCTTGCTAGCGGACATCAATGAGCAGTTCTTC. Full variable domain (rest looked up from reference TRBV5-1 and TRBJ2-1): KAGVTQTPRYLIKTRGQQVTLSCSPISGHRSVSWYQQTPGQGLQFLFEYFSETQRNKGNFPGRFSGRQFSNSRSEMNVSTLELGDSALYLCASSLLADINEQFFGPGTRLTVL.

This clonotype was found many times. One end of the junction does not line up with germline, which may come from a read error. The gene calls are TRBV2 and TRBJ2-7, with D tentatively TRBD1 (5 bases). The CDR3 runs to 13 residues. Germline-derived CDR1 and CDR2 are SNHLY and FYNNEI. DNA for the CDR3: TGTGCCAGCAGTGTTGACAGTACCTACCAGCAGTACTTC. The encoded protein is CASSVDSTYQQYF.

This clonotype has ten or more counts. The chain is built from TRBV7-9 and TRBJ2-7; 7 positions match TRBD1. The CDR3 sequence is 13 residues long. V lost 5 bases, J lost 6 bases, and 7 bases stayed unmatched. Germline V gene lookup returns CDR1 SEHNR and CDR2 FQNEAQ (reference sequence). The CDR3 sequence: CASSAPGGPEQYF. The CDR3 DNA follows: TGTGCCAGCAGCGCCCCAGGGGGACCCGAGCAGTACTTC.

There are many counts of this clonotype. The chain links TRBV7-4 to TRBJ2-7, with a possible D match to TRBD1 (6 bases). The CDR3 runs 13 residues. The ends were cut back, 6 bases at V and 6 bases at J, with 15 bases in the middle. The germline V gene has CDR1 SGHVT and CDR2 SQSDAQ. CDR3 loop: CASSSKGVREQYF. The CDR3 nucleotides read TGTGCCAGCAGTTCAAAGGGGGTACGCGAGCAGTACTTC.

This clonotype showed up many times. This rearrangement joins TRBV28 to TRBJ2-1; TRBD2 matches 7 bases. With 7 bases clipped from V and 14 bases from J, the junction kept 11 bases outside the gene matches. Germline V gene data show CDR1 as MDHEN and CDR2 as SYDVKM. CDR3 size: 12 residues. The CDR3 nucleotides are TGTGCCAGCACCCTCACCAGCGGGGTCAAGTTCTTC. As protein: CASTLTSGVKFF.

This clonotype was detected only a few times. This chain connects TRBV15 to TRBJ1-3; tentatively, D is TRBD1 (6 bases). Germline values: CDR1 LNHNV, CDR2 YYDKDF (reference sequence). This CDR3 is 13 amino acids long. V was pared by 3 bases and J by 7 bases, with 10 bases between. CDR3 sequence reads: CATSSDRRNTIYF. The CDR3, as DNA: TGTGCCACCAGCAGTGACAGGAGGAACACCATATATTTT.

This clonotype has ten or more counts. CDR3 in DNA: TGCAGCGTTGAGTCGGCTAATACAGATACGCAGTATTTT. This sequence encodes CSVESANTDTQYF. The chain links TRBV29-1 to TRBJ2-3; D is unclear. The CDR3 spans 13 residues. The V end lost 3 bases, the J end lost 3 bases, and 10 bases lay between the germline ends. CDR1 is SQVTM and CDR2 is ANQGSEA in the germline V gene.

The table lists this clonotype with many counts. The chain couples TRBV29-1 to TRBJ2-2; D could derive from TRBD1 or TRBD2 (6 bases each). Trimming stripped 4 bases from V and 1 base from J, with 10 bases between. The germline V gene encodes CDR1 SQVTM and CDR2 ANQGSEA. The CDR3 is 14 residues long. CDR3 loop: CSVVGGRNTGELFF. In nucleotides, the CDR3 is TGCAGCGTTGTCGGGGGCCGGAACACCGGGGAGCTGTTTTTT.

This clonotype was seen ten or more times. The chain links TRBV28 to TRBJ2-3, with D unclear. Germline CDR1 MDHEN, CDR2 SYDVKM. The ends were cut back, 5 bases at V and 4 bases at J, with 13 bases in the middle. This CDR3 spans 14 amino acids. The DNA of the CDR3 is TGTGCCAGCAGTGCACCCAACCTTCCAGATACGCAGTATTTT. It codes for CASSAPNLPDTQYF.